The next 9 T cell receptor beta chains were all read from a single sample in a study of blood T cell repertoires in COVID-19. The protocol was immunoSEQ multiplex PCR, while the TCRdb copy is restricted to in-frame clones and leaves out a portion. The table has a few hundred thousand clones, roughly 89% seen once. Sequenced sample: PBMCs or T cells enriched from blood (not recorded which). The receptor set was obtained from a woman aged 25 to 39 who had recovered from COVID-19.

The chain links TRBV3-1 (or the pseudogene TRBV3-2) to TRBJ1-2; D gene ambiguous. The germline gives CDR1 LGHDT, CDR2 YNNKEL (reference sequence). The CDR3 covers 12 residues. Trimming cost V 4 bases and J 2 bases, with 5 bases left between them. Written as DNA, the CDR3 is TGTGCCAGCAGCCCCTCGAACTATGGCTACACCTTC. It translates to CASSPSNYGYTF.

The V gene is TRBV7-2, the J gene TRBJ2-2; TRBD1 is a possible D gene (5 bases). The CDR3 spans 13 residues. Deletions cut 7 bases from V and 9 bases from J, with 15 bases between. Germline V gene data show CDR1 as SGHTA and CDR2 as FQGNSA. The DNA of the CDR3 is TGTGCCAGCACCCTTAGAAGGGGAAGGGAGCTGTTTTTT. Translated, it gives CASTLRRGRELFF.

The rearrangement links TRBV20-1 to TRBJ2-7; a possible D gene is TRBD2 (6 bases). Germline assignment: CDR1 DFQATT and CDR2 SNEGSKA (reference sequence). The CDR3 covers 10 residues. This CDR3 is CGAGTYEQYF. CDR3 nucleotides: TGCGGGGCGGGAACCTACGAGCAGTACTTC.

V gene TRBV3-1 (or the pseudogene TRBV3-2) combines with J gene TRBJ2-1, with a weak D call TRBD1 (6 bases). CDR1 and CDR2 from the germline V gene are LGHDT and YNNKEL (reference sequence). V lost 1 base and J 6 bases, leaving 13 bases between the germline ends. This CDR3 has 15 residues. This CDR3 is CASSQVGAVSNEQFF. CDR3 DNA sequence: TGTGCCAGCAGCCAAGTGGGGGCGGTCAGCAATGAGCAGTTCTTC.

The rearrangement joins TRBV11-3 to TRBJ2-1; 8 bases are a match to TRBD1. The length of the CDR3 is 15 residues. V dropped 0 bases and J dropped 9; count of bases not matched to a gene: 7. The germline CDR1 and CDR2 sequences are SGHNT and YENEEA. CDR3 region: CASSLDPGGSGEQFF. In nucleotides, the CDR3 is TGTGCCAGCAGCTTAGATCCAGGGGGCTCTGGTGAGCAGTTCTTC.

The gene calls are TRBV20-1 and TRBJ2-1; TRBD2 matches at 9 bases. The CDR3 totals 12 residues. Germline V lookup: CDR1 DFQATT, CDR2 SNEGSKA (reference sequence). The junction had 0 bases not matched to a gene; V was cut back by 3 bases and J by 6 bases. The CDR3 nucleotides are TGCAGTGCTAGTAGCGGGAGCAATGAGCAGTTCTTC. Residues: CSASSGSNEQFF.

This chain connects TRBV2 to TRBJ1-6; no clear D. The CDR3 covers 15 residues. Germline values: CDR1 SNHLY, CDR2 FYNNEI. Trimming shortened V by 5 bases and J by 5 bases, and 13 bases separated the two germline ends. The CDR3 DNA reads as TGTGCCAGCAGTCGAAGGCCACGGGATAATTCACCCCTCCACTTT. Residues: CASSRRPRDNSPLHF.

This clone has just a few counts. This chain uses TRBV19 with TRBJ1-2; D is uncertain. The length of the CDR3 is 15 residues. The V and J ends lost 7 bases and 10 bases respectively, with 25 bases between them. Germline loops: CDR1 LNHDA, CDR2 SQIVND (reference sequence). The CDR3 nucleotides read TGTGCCAGTAACGACGGGGTCATCCAAATCCTGCCCTACACCTTC. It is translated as CASNDGVIQILPYTF.

CDR3 residues: CAIAGVNGYTF. CDR3 DNA: TGTGCCATAGCAGGGGTAAATGGCTACACCTTC. The rearrangement links TRBV7-6 to TRBJ1-2; weak D call: TRBD1 (6 bases). The CDR3 runs 11 residues. V lost 10 bases, J lost 6 bases, and 12 bases lay in between. Germline CDR1 and CDR2: SGHVS and FNYEAQ.